What follows is one T cell receptor beta chain and its context. V trimming: 0 bases; J trimming: 11 bases; junction bases outside the gene matches: 6. CDR1 is LGHNA and CDR2 is YSLEER in the germline V gene. There are 15 residues in the CDR3. This sample was included in a study of blood T cell repertoires in COVID-19. Study summary: In each case, the material was cDNA or gDNA derived from T cells, B-cell-depleted T cells, or PBMCs.

Assay used: immunoSEQ multiplex PCR; TCRdb lists only in-frame clones, some missing. Of 350,000 to 500,000 clones detected, 88% appear once; the ten largest clones hold less than 1.5%. The rearrangement uses TRBV4-3 and TRBJ1-6; 8 bases are a match to TRBD1. Material: PBMCs or T cells enriched from blood (not recorded which). The TCR comes from a woman younger than 30 who had been exposed to COVID-19. CDR3 protein: CASSQDGRGQAPLHF. The CDR3 DNA sequence: TGCGCCAGCAGCCAAGATGGCAGGGGGCAGGCACCCCTCCACTTT.